The 25 T cell receptor beta chains below come from one sample, sequenced in a study of blood T cell repertoires in COVID-19. TCRdb's copy holds only in-frame clones and misses some; the assay was immunoSEQ multiplex PCR. This table holds over 20,000 clones, around 88% found once. The specimen sequenced was peripheral blood. The receptor set was obtained from a man between 65 and 80 years old with active COVID-19.

J is TRBJ2-2 and V is TRBV10-3, with D perhaps TRBD1 (6 bases). Trimming removed 4 bases at V and 4 bases at J, with 19 bases between. The germline CDR1 and CDR2 sequences are ENHRY and SYGVKD. There are 17 residues in the CDR3. This CDR3 is CAISASGGPRGTGELFF. CDR3 in DNA: TGTGCCATCAGTGCCTCGGGCGGGCCCAGGGGCACCGGGGAGCTGTTTTTT.

This chain joins TRBV4-1 and TRBJ1-2; D uncertain. This CDR3 region has 14 residues. The germline CDR1 and CDR2 sequences are MGHRA and YSYEKL. V was clipped by 1 base and J by 1 base, with 7 bases between them. The CDR3 region is CASSQVHSNYGYTF. The CDR3 DNA reads as TGCGCCAGCAGCCAAGTACACAGTAACTATGGCTACACCTTC.

CDR3 in amino acids: CASRDSHNEEQFF. The CDR3 region has the DNA TGTGCCAGCAGGGACAGTCACAATGAAGAGCAGTTCTTC. The rearrangement joins TRBV6-5 to TRBJ2-1; D perhaps matches TRBD1 (6 bases). Between the trimmed V and J ends, which lost 6 bases and 10 bases, there was a span of 16 bases. There are 13 residues in the CDR3. Germline V gene sequence: CDR1 MNHEY, CDR2 SVGAGI.

The chain uses TRBV6-6 and TRBJ2-1; TRBD2 matches at 9 bases. The CDR3 has 15 amino acids. After removal of 4 bases from V and 5 bases from J, the junction contained 6 bases not matched to a gene. The germline V gene encodes CDR1 MNHNY and CDR2 SVGAGI (reference sequence). The DNA of the CDR3 is TGTGCCAGCAGTTTTTTGGCGGGGGGGCACAATGAGCAGTTCTTC. Its protein product is CASSFLAGGHNEQFF.

The CDR3: CASSLKGARYGYTF. In DNA, the CDR3 is TGTGCCAGCAGCTTGAAGGGGGCAAGGTATGGCTACACCTTC. This sequence joins TRBV5-6 and TRBJ1-2; the match to TRBD1 covers 7 bases. The CDR3 is 14 residues long. V was clipped by 1 base and J by 5 bases; unmatched bases: 5. CDR1 is SGHDT and CDR2 is YYEEEE in the germline V gene.

This chain connects TRBV11-2 to TRBJ2-1; possible D gene TRBD1, 6 bases. Looked up from germline, CDR1 is SGHAT and CDR2 is FQNNGV. V was pared by 4 bases and J by 3 bases, with 13 bases between. This CDR3 has 15 residues. CDR3: CASSYREGGYNEQFF. CDR3 coding DNA: TGTGCCAGCAGCTACAGGGAAGGCGGCTACAATGAGCAGTTCTTC.

This chain connects TRBV7-6 to TRBJ2-7; TRBD2 might be the D (5 bases). This CDR3 is 15 amino acids long. CDR1 and CDR2 (germline): SGHVS, FNYEAQ. Trimming removed 1 base at V and 1 base at J, with 11 bases between. CDR3 amino acids: CASSLEVGVSYEQYF. Here the CDR3 DNA reads TGTGCCAGCAGCTTAGAAGTCGGGGTGTCCTACGAGCAGTACTTC.

The chain carries TRBV29-1 and TRBJ1-1, with TRBD1 identical over 7 bases. CDR1 is SQVTM, CDR2 ANQGSEA, per germline. The CDR3 runs to 14 residues. The trim removed 2 bases at V and 3 bases at J, leaving 6 bases unmatched. CDR3 sequence reads: CSVEKGAWDTEAFF. In DNA form, the CDR3 reads TGCAGCGTTGAAAAGGGGGCCTGGGACACTGAAGCTTTCTTT.

The CDR3 loop is CASSILYPSGRDLITDTQYF. The CDR3 DNA reads TGTGCCAGTAGTATACTCTACCCTAGCGGGAGGGACTTAATCACAGATACGCAGTATTTT. This chain connects TRBV19 to TRBJ2-3, with 12 nucleotides matching TRBD2. This CDR3 contains 20 residues. The trim removed 2 bases at V and 2 bases at J, leaving 14 bases unmatched. Germline-derived CDR1 and CDR2 are LNHDA and SQIVND (reference sequence).

This chain links TRBV3-1 (or the pseudogene TRBV3-2) with TRBJ2-1; D is unclear. Germline-derived CDR1 and CDR2 are LGHDT and YNNKEL (reference sequence). The CDR3 has 15 residues. Deletions cut 0 bases from V and 9 bases from J, with 15 bases between. As DNA, the CDR3 is TGTGCCAGCAGCCAAGATCTTCCTCGCCTTAGTGAGCAGTTCTTC. This gives the protein CASSQDLPRLSEQFF.

This clone was detected only once. The chain joins TRBV28 to TRBJ2-1, with TRBD2 identical over 16 bases. J lost 10 bases, V lost 5 bases, and 8 bases had no gene match. CDR3 size: 16 residues. CDR1 and CDR2 (germline): MDHEN, SYDVKM. This CDR3 reads CASSTPGLAGGSEQFF. CDR3 DNA sequence: TGTGCCAGCAGTACTCCGGGACTAGCGGGGGGGAGCGAGCAGTTCTTC. Variable domain in full (rest from reference TRBV28 and TRBJ2-1): DVKVTQSSRYLVKRTGEKVFLECVQDMDHENMFWYRQDPGLGLRLIYFSYDVKMKEKGDIPEGYSVSREKKERFSLILESASTNQTSMYLCASSTPGLAGGSEQFFGPGTRLTVL.

CDR3 amino acids: CASSRQGSYNEQFF. The CDR3 bases are TGTGCCAGCAGCCGACAGGGGAGTTACAATGAGCAGTTCTTC. The J gene is TRBJ2-1, the V gene TRBV27; 8 positions agree with TRBD1. This CDR3 is 14 amino acids long. With 6 bases clipped from V and 4 bases from J, the junction kept 5 bases outside the gene matches. Germline loops: CDR1 MNHEY, CDR2 SMNVEV (reference sequence).

The chain carries TRBV7-2 and TRBJ2-3; 16 bases line up with TRBD2. J gave up 5 bases and V 5 bases, and 4 bases lay outside the gene matches. Germline-derived CDR1 and CDR2 are SGHTA and FQGNSA. The CDR3 is 16 residues long. DNA for the CDR3: TGTGCCAGCAGCCCGGGACTAGCGGGGGGGCAAGATACGCAGTATTTT. Translated: CASSPGLAGGQDTQYF.

Only one count was recorded for this clone. J is TRBJ2-3 and V is TRBV5-4; 8 nucleotides align to TRBD2. Looked up from germline, CDR1 is SGHNT and CDR2 is YYREEE (reference sequence). V lost 2 bases and J lost 4; bases outside the gene matches: 6. The CDR3 is made up of 15 amino acids. The DNA for the CDR3 is TGTGCCAGCAGCTTCGGCGGGGGGAACGCAGATACGCAGTATTTT. Residues: CASSFGGGNADTQYF. The complete variable domain, with remaining parts taken from reference TRBV5-4 and TRBJ2-3, reads ETGVTQSPTHLIKTRGQQVTLRCSSQSGHNTVSWYQQALGQGPQFIFQYYREEENGRGNFPPRFSGLQFPNYSSELNVNALELDDSALYLCASSFGGGNADTQYFGPGTRLTVL.

The table lists this clone with a count of one. The V gene is TRBV6-6, the J gene TRBJ1-3; TRBD1 aligns across 9 bases. Germline CDR1 and CDR2: MNHNY and SVGAGI (reference sequence). CDR3 length: 17 amino acids. V lost 5 bases, J lost 3 bases, and 11 bases stayed unmatched. DNA for the CDR3: TGTGCCAGCAGTCGACACCAACAGGGGGCTGGTGGAAACACCATATATTTT. Amino acid sequence: CASSRHQQGAGGNTIYF.

The chain is built from TRBV6-1 and TRBJ1-2; D gene ambiguous. V lost 1 base to trimming and J lost 0 bases, with 30 bases between them. The CDR3 covers 22 residues. CDR1 and CDR2 from the germline V gene are MNHNS and SASEGT. The chain's CDR3 is CASSEERRRAWVGLESNYGYTF. The CDR3 bases are TGTGCCAGCAGTGAAGAACGACGGAGGGCCTGGGTAGGTCTTGAGTCTAACTATGGCTACACCTTC.

This chain uses TRBV25-1 with TRBJ1-1; D is unresolved. V was clipped by 6 bases and J by 7 bases, with 12 bases between them. Germline lookup yields CDR1 MGHDK and CDR2 SYGVNS. The CDR3 is made up of 12 amino acids. The CDR3 sequence: CASRRPGSEAFF. Here the CDR3 DNA reads TGTGCCAGCAGAAGACCGGGAAGTGAAGCTTTCTTT.

J is TRBJ2-1 and V is TRBV6-5, with D possibly TRBD2 on 5 matching bases. The CDR3 spans 13 residues. Trimming took off 3 bases at V and 10 bases at J, with 13 bases between the two ends. Germline CDR1 reads MNHEY; CDR2 reads SVGAGI. CDR3 in amino acids: CASSYSSSGEQFF. As DNA, the CDR3 is TGTGCCAGCAGTTATTCGTCCTCGGGGGAGCAGTTCTTC.

The chain uses TRBV18 and TRBJ2-6; D perhaps matches TRBD2 (6 bases). Trimming cost V 2 bases and J 2 bases, with 16 bases left between them. Germline loops: CDR1 KGHSH, CDR2 LQKENI. The length of the CDR3 is 18 residues. CDR3 sequence: CASSPIGGLGTGANVLTF. CDR3 sequence (DNA): TGTGCCAGCTCACCAATCGGGGGATTAGGGACTGGGGCCAACGTCCTGACTTTC.

The J gene is TRBJ2-1, the V gene TRBV3-1 (or the pseudogene TRBV3-2), with D tentatively TRBD1 (7 bases). This CDR3 contains 18 residues. Germline CDR1 reads LGHDT; CDR2 reads YNNKEL (reference sequence). V lost 1 base and J lost 0, with 16 bases in between. The CDR3 loop is CASSQVAGGIISYNEQFF. The CDR3 coding sequence is TGTGCCAGCAGCCAAGTGGCAGGGGGGATAATCTCCTACAATGAGCAGTTCTTC.

With respect to this clone: One end of the junction varies from germline; a read error may be responsible. The chain is built from TRBV18 and TRBJ1-1; the D gene is possibly TRBD1 (6 bases). The CDR3 consists of 16 residues. The germline CDR1 and CDR2 sequences are KGHSH and LQKENI. CDR3 protein: CASSPGMSRGNTEAFF. The DNA for the CDR3 is TGTGCCAGTTCACCGGGGATGTCCAGGGGGAACACTGAAGCTTTCTTT. The variable domain in full, with the rest retrieved from reference TRBV18 and TRBJ1-1, is NAGVMQNPRHLVRRRGQEARLRCSPMKGHSHVYWYRQLPEEGLKFMVYLQKENIIDESGMPKERFSAEFPKEGPSILRIQQVVRGDSAAYFCASSPGMSRGNTEAFFGQGTRLTVV.

The chain has TRBV2 and TRBJ1-5; D is undetermined. This CDR3 spans 13 amino acids. The V gene lost 5 bases and the J gene lost 2 bases, with 7 bases spanning the gap. Germline V gene sequence: CDR1 SNHLY, CDR2 FYNNEI. The CDR3 DNA reads as TGTGCCAGCAGTCTTGCGGGCAATCAGCCCCAGCATTTT. This translates into CASSLAGNQPQHF. Full variable domain (remainder filled in from reference TRBV2 and TRBJ1-5): EPEVTQTPSHQVTQMGQEVILRCVPISNHLYFYWYRQILGQKVEFLVSFYNNEISEKSEIFDDQFSVERPDGSNFTLKIRSTKLEDSAMYFCASSLAGNQPQHFGDGTRLSIL.

This sequence joins TRBV5-5 and TRBJ2-7, with 8 nucleotides matching TRBD2. V dropped 4 bases and J dropped 0; count of bases not matched to a gene: 9. This CDR3 contains 16 residues. Per germline, CDR1 SGHKS and CDR2 YYEKEE (reference sequence). DNA for the CDR3: TGTGCCAGCAGCCGGGAGGGTAGCGGCCTCTCCTACGAGCAGTACTTC. Translating it yields CASSREGSGLSYEQYF.

The CDR3 sequence: CASSLNGIWSQPQHF. The CDR3 DNA reads TGTGCCAGCAGCTTAAACGGGATATGGAGTCAGCCCCAGCATTTT. The V and J genes are TRBV5-6 and TRBJ1-5; D not resolved. V lost 2 bases and J lost 6, with 15 bases in between. CDR3 length: 15 amino acids. Germline V gene lookup returns CDR1 SGHDT and CDR2 YYEEEE.

CDR3 bases: TGTGCCAGCAGCCCCCACGGGACTTCGGGCGGCGGTAATACGCAGTATTTT. Translation gives CASSPHGTSGGGNTQYF. The chain uses TRBV5-8 and TRBJ2-3; D is possibly TRBD2 (6 bases). CDR3 length: 17 residues. The ends were cut back, 4 bases at V and 7 bases at J, with 25 bases in the middle. Germline CDR1 SGHTS, CDR2 YDEGEE.